The sequence of this T cell receptor (beta chain) was determined in a study of cytomegalovirus exposure and HLA in healthy donors. Study-wide findings and caveats: TRBV6-2, TRBV6-3 and other indistinguishable V segments were excluded.

The PCR was carried out with 60 Vbeta primers and 13 Jbeta primers. Clones were sequenced by immunoSEQ multiplex PCR, and TCRdb holds only the in-frame ones, with some missing. This sample has approximately 40,000 clones, with 82% found just once. This CDR3 has 13 amino acids. Germline values: CDR1 SGHNT, CDR2 YENEEA. V dropped 5 bases and J dropped 5 bases, with 10 bases sitting between them. As regards this clone: The antigen remains unidentified.

Sequenced: PBMCs. The sequence came from a woman aged 18-29 years in good health and CMV-seropositive. The chain recombines TRBV11-3 with TRBJ2-1, with D perhaps matching TRBD2 (6 bases). The CDR3 here is CASSPGEHNEQFF. In nucleotides, the CDR3 is TGTGCCAGCAGCCCGGGAGAGCACAATGAGCAGTTCTTC.